A selection of T cell receptor beta chains follows, all from one sample in a study of blood T cell repertoires in COVID-19. This table comes from immunoSEQ multiplex PCR, and its TCRdb copy is limited to in-frame clones, with some not included. The table lists some 220,000 clones, roughly 85% of them singletons, with about 2.5% in the top ten. Sequencing input: peripheral blood. These receptors all stem from a woman aged 70-85 years with COVID-19, enrolled during active disease. The CDR3 runs from the conserved cysteine through the conserved F or W. D genes are given only for firm matches.

TRBJ1-4,TRBD1,TRBV18,TGTGCCAGCTCACTCCACCGGCCGGACAGGGGTTCGAATGAAAAACTGTTTTTT,CASSLHRPDRGSNEKLFF
TRBJ1-2,.,TRBV6-4,TGTGCCAGCAGTGAGTTTCTCGCCCCGCCGACGGGTGGCTACACCTTC,CASSEFLAPPTGGYTF
TRBJ1-1,.,TRBV3-1/TRBV3-2,TGTGCCAGCAGCCCAACAGGTTCCACTGAAGCTTTCTTT,CASSPTGSTEAFF
TRBJ1-4,TRBD1,TRBV7-8,TGTGCCAGCAGCGCGGGACAGACTCCGAATGAAAAACTGTTTTTT,CASSAGQTPNEKLFF
TRBJ1-5,.,TRBV7-2,TGTGCCAGCAGCCCTACCACGCGCAATCAGCCCCAGCATTTT,CASSPTTRNQPQHF
TRBJ2-1,.,TRBV6-5,TGTGCCAGCAGTTACGATGAGAGGCCTTCCTACAATGAGCAGTTCTTC,CASSYDERPSYNEQFF
TRBJ2-4,TRBD1,TRBV19,TGTGCCAGTAGCCGGGACAGGGTGAACATTCAGTACTTC,CASSRDRVNIQYF
TRBJ2-2,TRBD2,TRBV7-2,TGTGCCAGCAGCTTCCGACTAGCGGGGGCCACCGGGGAGCTGTTTTTT,CASSFRLAGATGELFF
TRBJ1-1,TRBD1,TRBV4-3,TGCGCCAGCAGCCACGGGCTACAGGGGTCCCGCACTGAAGCTTTCTTT,CASSHGLQGSRTEAFF
TRBJ1-2,.,TRBV12-3/TRBV12-4,TGTGCCAGCAGTTCTACAGATCACTATGGCTACACCTTC,CASSSTDHYGYTF
TRBJ2-7,TRBD2,TRBV5-1,TGCGCCAGCAGCTTGGCTAGCGGGAGGGTCGGCTCCTACGAGCAGTACTTC,CASSLASGRVGSYEQYF
TRBJ2-3,.,TRBV14,TGTGCCAGCAGCCAAGATATCGGGGGCACAGATACGCAGTATTTT,CASSQDIGGTDTQYF
TRBJ2-5,.,TRBV11-3,TGTGCCAGCAGCTCCGACCGGCGTCGGGATGAAGAGACCCAGTACTTC,CASSSDRRRDEETQYF
TRBJ2-1,TRBD2,TRBV18,TGTGCCAGCTCACCTGGACTAGCGGAGTACAATGAGCAGTTCTTC,CASSPGLAEYNEQFF
TRBJ1-2,.,TRBV5-5,TGTGCCAGCAGCCAAAACAGGGAATTCGTCGGCTACACCTTC,CASSQNREFVGYTF